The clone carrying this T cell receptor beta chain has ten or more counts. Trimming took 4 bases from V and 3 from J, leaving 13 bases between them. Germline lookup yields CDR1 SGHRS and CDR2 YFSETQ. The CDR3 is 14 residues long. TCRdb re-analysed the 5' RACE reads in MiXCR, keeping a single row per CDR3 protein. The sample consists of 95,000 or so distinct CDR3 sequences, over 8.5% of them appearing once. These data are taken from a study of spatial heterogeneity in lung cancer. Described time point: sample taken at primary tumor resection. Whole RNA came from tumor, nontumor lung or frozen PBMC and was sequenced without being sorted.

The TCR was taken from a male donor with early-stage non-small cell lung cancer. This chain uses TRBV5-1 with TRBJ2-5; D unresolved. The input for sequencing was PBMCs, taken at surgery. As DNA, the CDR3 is TGCGCCAGCAGCCTACGACGTGGGGAAGAGACCCAGTACTTC. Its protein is CASSLRRGEETQYF.